This TCR beta chain was profiled in a study of blood T cell repertoires in COVID-19. The V segment lost 3 bases and the J segment 3 bases; nucleotides outside the gene matches: 8. The length of the CDR3 is 17 residues. Germline values: CDR1 LNHDA, CDR2 SQIVND (reference sequence). Study processing details: Cell counts per sample came from amplifying reference gene primers. Clones were sequenced by immunoSEQ multiplex PCR, and TCRdb holds only the in-frame ones, with some missing. D and trimming were read from the DNA, whereas the V and J calls and clone size are those reported in that table. This sample has about 130,000 clones, with around four fifths found just once.

The chain has TRBV19 and TRBJ2-2; 9 nucleotides align to TRBD1. The TCR originated in a man aged 55 to 70 who had recovered from COVID-19. Sequencing input: peripheral blood. The CDR3 is CASSMSGTGQYTGELFF. DNA of the CDR3: TGTGCCAGTAGTATGAGTGGGACAGGGCAGTACACCGGGGAGCTGTTTTTT.